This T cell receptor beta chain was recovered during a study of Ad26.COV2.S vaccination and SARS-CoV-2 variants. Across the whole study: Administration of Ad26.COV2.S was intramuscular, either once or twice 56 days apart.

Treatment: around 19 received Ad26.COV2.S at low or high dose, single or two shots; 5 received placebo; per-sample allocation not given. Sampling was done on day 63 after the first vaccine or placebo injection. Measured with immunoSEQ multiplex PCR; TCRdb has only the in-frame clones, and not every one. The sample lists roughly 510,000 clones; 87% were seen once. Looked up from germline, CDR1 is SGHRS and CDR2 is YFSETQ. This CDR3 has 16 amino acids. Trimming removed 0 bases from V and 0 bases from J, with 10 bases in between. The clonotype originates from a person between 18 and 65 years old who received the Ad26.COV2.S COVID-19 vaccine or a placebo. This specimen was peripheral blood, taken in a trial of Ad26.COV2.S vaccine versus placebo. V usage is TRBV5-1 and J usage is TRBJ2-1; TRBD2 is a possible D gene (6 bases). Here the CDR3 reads CASSLEGRGSYNEQFF. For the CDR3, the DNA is TGCGCCAGCAGCTTGGAGGGGCGGGGCTCCTACAATGAGCAGTTCTTC.